A selection of T cell receptor beta chains follows, all from one sample in a study of regulatory T cells in long-lasting Graves disease. TCRdb recomputed calls from the multiplex PCR reads with MiXCR, one row per CDR3 protein. Here the sample spans approximately 400,000 distinct CDR3 sequences, under 15% being singletons. These data were also filed under a second study, of T cells in Graves' hyperthyroidism and ophthalmopathy.

The material was peripheral blood mononuclear cells (PBMCs), obtained at new diagnosis, from a patient treated with antithyroid drugs. All receptors derive from a woman in her 30s with Graves disease. The CDR3 runs from the conserved cysteine through the conserved F or W. The D gene is left open where the match is weak. Some rows mark clone size as missing; the rest say once, few, many or name a class of expanded clone.

J: TRBJ2-5; size: few; V: TRBV5-1; D: TRBD2; CDR3: CASSLAGYRAAGTSVETQYF; DNA: TGCGCCAGCAGCTTGGCGGGATACCGGGCCGCAGGGACTAGCGTAGAGACCCAGTACTTC
J: TRBJ1-6; size: many; V: TRBV2; D: .; CDR3: CASSDRPPKVNSPLHF; DNA: TGTGCCAGCAGCGACAGACCACCCAAAGTTAATTCACCCCTCCACTTT
J: TRBJ1-6; size: few; V: TRBV7-9; D: TRBD1; CDR3: CASSYRDRGNSPLHF; DNA: TGTGCCAGCAGCTACCGGGACAGGGGTAATTCACCCCTCCACTTT
J: TRBJ1-2; size: many; V: TRBV12-3/TRBV12-4; D: .; CDR3: CASSLTSGSGYGYTF; DNA: TGTGCCAGCAGTCTTACTAGCGGGAGTGGCTATGGCTACACCTTC
J: TRBJ2-4; size: many; V: TRBV28; D: .; CDR3: CASGRGGLAKNIQYF; DNA: TGTGCCAGCGGAAGAGGGGGACTAGCCAAAAACATTCAGTACTTC
J: TRBJ1-4; size: .; V: TRBV7-9; D: .; CDR3: CASRVLGEKLFF; DNA: TGTGCCAGCAGGGTCCTCGGGGAAAAACTGTTTTTT
J: TRBJ1-1; size: many; V: TRBV7-3; D: .; CDR3: CASSSAHGGVQEAFF; DNA: TGTGCCAGCAGCTCCGCACACGGGGGGGTGCAGGAAGCTTTCTTT
J: TRBJ2-3; size: many; V: TRBV11-2; D: TRBD2; CDR3: CASSLGGGTWGGSGTDTQYF; DNA: TGTGCCAGCAGCTTAGGAGGCGGGACTTGGGGCGGGAGTGGCACAGATACGCAGTATTTT
J: TRBJ2-5; size: few; V: TRBV29-1; D: .; CDR3: CSGGLQETQYF; DNA: TGCAGCGGCGGACTACAAGAGACCCAGTACTTC
J: TRBJ1-5; size: many; V: TRBV30; D: .; CDR3: CACSSGNQPQHF; DNA: TGTGCCTGCTCCTCTGGCAATCAGCCCCAGCATTTT
J: TRBJ1-5; size: few; V: TRBV28; D: .; CDR3: CASREGRWDQPQHF; DNA: TGTGCCAGCAGAGAGGGGAGATGGGATCAGCCCCAGCATTTT
J: TRBJ1-4; size: .; V: TRBV12-3/TRBV12-4; D: .; CDR3: CASTRTLGGEKLFF; DNA: TGTGCCAGCACCCGGACCCTTGGCGGAGAAAAACTGTTTTTT
J: TRBJ2-7; size: .; V: TRBV7-6; D: TRBD2; CDR3: CASSLTGGTEQYF; DNA: TGTGCCAGCAGCTTAACGGGAGGGACCGAGCAGTACTTC
J: TRBJ1-3; size: .; V: TRBV6-1; D: .; CDR3: CASGDRQASGNTIYF; DNA: TGTGCCAGCGGTGATCGACAGGCCTCTGGAAACACCATATATTTT
J: TRBJ2-2; size: once; V: TRBV6-1; D: .; CDR3: CASNLRQGGTGELFF; DNA: TGTGCCAGCAACCTACGACAGGGAGGAACCGGGGAGCTGTTTTTT
J: TRBJ2-7; size: many; V: TRBV6-1; D: .; CDR3: CASSDMLSYEQYF; DNA: TGTGCCAGCAGCGACATGCTTTCCTACGAGCAGTACTTC
J: TRBJ1-1; size: many; V: TRBV18; D: .; CDR3: CASSQGEETEAFF; DNA: TGTGCCAGCTCCCAAGGGGAGGAGACTGAAGCTTTCTTT
J: TRBJ1-2; size: many; V: TRBV18; D: TRBD1; CDR3: CASSPGTGVYGYTF; DNA: TGTGCCAGCAGCCCCGGGACAGGGGTCTATGGCTACACCTTC
J: TRBJ2-3; size: .; V: TRBV7-9; D: .; CDR3: CASSYRDPRKADTQYF; DNA: TGTGCCAGCAGCTACCGGGACCCCAGAAAGGCAGATACGCAGTATTTT
J: TRBJ2-2; size: .; V: TRBV4-1; D: .; CDR3: CASSQESTSGELFF; DNA: TGCGCCAGCAGCCAAGAGTCAACGTCCGGGGAGCTGTTTTTT
J: TRBJ2-7; size: many; V: TRBV5-1; D: TRBD1; CDR3: CASSGKDRSSYEQYF; DNA: TGCGCCAGCAGCGGTAAGGACAGGAGCTCCTACGAGCAGTACTTC
J: TRBJ2-2; size: many; V: TRBV29-1; D: .; CDR3: CSVLLGGNTGELFF; DNA: TGCAGCGTTCTACTGGGGGGGAACACCGGGGAGCTGTTTTTT
J: TRBJ2-5; size: .; V: TRBV20-1; D: TRBD2; CDR3: CSATLAGRTQYF; DNA: TGCAGTGCCACTCTAGCGGGGAGGACCCAGTACTTC
J: TRBJ2-7; size: many; V: TRBV7-3; D: TRBD2; CDR3: CASSLIAGNSYEQYF; DNA: TGTGCCAGCAGCTTAATAGCGGGAAACTCCTACGAGCAGTACTTC
J: TRBJ1-1; size: few; V: TRBV6-2/TRBV6-3; D: .; CDR3: CASSVQGADTEAFF; DNA: TGTGCCAGCAGCGTACAGGGAGCGGACACTGAAGCTTTCTTT
J: TRBJ2-3; size: many; V: TRBV18; D: TRBD2; CDR3: CASSPGLGGTDTQYF; DNA: TGTGCCAGCTCACCCGGACTAGGGGGCACAGATACGCAGTATTTT
J: TRBJ2-7; size: many; V: TRBV7-9; D: .; CDR3: CASSLGGDLVQQYF; DNA: TGTGCCAGCAGCCTAGGGGGGGATCTGGTTCAGCAGTACTTC
J: TRBJ2-3; size: many; V: TRBV6-1; D: .; CDR3: CASRIALATDTQYF; DNA: TGTGCCAGCAGGATTGCCCTAGCAACAGATACGCAGTATTTT
J: TRBJ2-3; size: few; V: TRBV13; D: TRBD2; CDR3: CASSTGEAGASTDTQYF; DNA: TGTGCCAGCAGTACCGGGGAAGCGGGAGCCAGCACAGATACGCAGTATTTT
J: TRBJ1-5; size: few; V: TRBV5-6; D: .; CDR3: CASSLEGNGVNQPQHF; DNA: TGTGCCAGCAGCTTGGAAGGGAATGGGGTCAATCAGCCCCAGCATTTT
J: TRBJ1-1; size: many; V: TRBV11-2; D: TRBD1; CDR3: CASSPGQGGFEAFF; DNA: TGTGCCAGCAGCCCTGGACAGGGTGGTTTTGAAGCTTTCTTT
J: TRBJ2-2; size: many; V: TRBV6-1; D: .; CDR3: CASSKSLVTGPGELFF; DNA: TGTGCCAGCAGTAAGAGCCTAGTCACGGGACCCGGGGAGCTGTTTTTT
J: TRBJ1-4; size: many; V: TRBV2; D: .; CDR3: CASSDGAGAGRGGLFF; DNA: TGTGCCAGCAGTGATGGGGCGGGGGCCGGGCGTGGAGGACTGTTTTTT
J: TRBJ2-7; size: many; V: TRBV28; D: TRBD2; CDR3: CASSQDGLSGAYSYEQYF; DNA: TGTGCCAGCAGCCAGGACGGACTTAGCGGGGCTTACTCCTACGAGCAGTACTTC
J: TRBJ1-5; size: .; V: TRBV5-1; D: .; CDR3: CASSLVGLSQRQHF; DNA: TGCGCCAGCAGTCTTGTTGGGCTAAGTCAGCGCCAGCATTTT
J: TRBJ1-5; size: many; V: TRBV3-1; D: .; CDR3: CASSHPGGNQPQHF; DNA: TGTGCCAGCAGCCACCCGGGGGGCAATCAGCCCCAGCATTTT